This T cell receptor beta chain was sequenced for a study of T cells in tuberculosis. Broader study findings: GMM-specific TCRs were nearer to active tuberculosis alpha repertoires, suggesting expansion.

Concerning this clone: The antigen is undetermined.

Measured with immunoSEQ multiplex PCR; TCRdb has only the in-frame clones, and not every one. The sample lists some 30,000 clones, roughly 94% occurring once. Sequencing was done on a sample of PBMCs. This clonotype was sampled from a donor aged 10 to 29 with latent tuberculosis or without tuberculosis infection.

The CDR3 bases are TGTGCCAGCAGTTACTCGACAGGGGTGGGCACTGAAGCTTTCTTT. Translated, it gives CASSYSTGVGTEAFF. The rearrangement joins TRBV6-5 to TRBJ1-1; TRBD1 matches 8 bases. V was pared by 0 bases and J by 4 bases, with 4 bases of the junction left unmatched. CDR1 MNHEY and CDR2 SVGAGI come from the germline V gene. The CDR3 loop spans 15 amino acids.